This TCR beta chain was documented in a study of CD8 T cells in Susac syndrome. Random hexamers were used to reverse transcribe roughly 0.5 to 1 ug of RNA. It was immunoSEQ multiplex PCR that amplified TCR beta CDR3 across 54 Vbeta and 13 Jbeta. TCRdb itself ran the immunoSEQ multiplex PCR reads through MiXCR, one entry per CDR3 protein. The data hold some 150,000 distinct CDR3 sequences, with about 94% observed a single time. The V gene lost 3 bases and the J gene lost 2 bases, with 10 bases spanning the gap. Looked up from germline, CDR1 is DFQATT and CDR2 is SNEGSKA (reference sequence). The CDR3 sequence is 13 residues long. FACS enriched CD8+ TEMRA cells, while bulk CD8+ and CD4+ were negatively isolated.

The V gene is TRBV20-1, the J gene TRBJ1-1, with D hard to call. Sequences were obtained from CD4+ T cells from PBMCs. The receptor was isolated from a human donor with Susac syndrome. CDR3 residues: CSAREDGNTEAFF. The CDR3 DNA reads as TGCAGTGCTAGGGAGGACGGTAACACTGAAGCTTTCTTT.